This T cell receptor beta chain was identified in a study of blood T cell repertoires in COVID-19. Study-level background: Specimens from acute and convalescent COVID-19 originated in the United States, Italy and Spain. PBMCs, B-cell-depleted T cells, or T cells provided the cDNA or gDNA that made up the material.

This CDR3 contains 14 residues. Between the trimmed V and J ends, which lost 3 bases and 6 bases, there was a span of 15 bases. Per germline, CDR1 DFQATT and CDR2 SNEGSKA (reference sequence). Authors' processing steps: Cell counts per sample came from amplifying reference gene primers. Sequenced by immunoSEQ multiplex PCR; TCRdb stores in-frame clones only, minus some. V and J calls and clone size come straight from that table; D and trimming were deduced from the DNA. The profile covers some 140,000 clones, with over 60% appearing a single time and approximately 1.8% taken by the ten largest. This clone came up once.

The rearrangement uses TRBV20-1 and TRBJ2-1, with D possibly TRBD2 on 7 matching bases. Sequencing was carried out using peripheral blood. This sequence originates from a man aged 80 or over with acute or convalescent COVID-19. This CDR3 reads CSASVGGPPNEQFF. CDR3 DNA: TGCAGTGCTAGTGTGGGGGGGCCGCCCAATGAGCAGTTCTTC.